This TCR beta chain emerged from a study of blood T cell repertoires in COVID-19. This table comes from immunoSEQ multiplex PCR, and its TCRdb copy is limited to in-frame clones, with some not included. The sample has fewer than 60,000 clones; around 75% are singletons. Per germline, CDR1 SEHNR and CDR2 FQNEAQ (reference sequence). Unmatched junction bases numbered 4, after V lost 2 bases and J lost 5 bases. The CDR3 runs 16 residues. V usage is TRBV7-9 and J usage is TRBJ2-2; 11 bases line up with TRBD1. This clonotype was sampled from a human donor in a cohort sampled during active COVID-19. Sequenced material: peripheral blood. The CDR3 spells CASSLLGTGGTGELFF. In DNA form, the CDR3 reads TGTGCCAGCAGCTTACTCGGGACAGGGGGGACCGGGGAGCTGTTTTTT. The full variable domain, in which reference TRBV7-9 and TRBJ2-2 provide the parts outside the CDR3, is DTGVSQNPRHKITKRGQNVTFRCDPISEHNRLYWYRQTLGQGPEFLTYFQNEAQLEKSRLLSDRFSAERPKGSFSTLEIQRTEQGDSAMYLCASSLLGTGGTGELFFGEGSRLTVL.